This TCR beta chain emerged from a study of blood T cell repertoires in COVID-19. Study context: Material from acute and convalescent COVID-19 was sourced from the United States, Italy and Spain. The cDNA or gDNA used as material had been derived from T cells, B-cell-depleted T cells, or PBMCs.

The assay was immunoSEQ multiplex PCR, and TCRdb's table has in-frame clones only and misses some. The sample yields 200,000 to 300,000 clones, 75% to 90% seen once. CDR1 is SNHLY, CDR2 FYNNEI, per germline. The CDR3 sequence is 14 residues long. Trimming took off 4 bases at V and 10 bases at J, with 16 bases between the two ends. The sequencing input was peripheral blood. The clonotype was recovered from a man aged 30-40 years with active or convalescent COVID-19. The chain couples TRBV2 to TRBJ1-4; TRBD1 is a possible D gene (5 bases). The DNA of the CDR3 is TGTGCCAGCAGTGTCTTGGGAGGGACTGCAAAACTGTTTTTT. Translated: CASSVLGGTAKLFF.